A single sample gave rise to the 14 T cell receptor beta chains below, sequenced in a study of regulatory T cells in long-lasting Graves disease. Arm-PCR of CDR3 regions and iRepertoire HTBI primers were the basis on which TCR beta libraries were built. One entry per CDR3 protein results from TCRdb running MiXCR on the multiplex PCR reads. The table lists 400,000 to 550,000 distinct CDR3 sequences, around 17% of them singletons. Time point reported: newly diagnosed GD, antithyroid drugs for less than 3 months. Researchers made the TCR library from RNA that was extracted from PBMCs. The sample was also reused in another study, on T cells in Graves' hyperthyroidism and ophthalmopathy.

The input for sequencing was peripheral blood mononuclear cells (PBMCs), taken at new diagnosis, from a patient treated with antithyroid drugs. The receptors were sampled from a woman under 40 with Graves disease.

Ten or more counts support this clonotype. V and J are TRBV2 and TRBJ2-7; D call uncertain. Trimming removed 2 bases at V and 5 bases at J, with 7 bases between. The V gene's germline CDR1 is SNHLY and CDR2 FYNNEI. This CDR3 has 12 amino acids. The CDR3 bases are TGTGCCAGCAGTGAATCCCCAAACGAGCAGTACTTC. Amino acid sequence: CASSESPNEQYF.

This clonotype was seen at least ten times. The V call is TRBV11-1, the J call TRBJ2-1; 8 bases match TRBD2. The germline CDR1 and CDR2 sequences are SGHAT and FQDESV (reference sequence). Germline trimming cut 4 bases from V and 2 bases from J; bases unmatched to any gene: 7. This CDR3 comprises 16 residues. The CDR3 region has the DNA TGTGCCAGCAGCTCATCCCCCGGGAGGGCCTACAATGAGCAGTTCTTC. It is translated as CASSSSPGRAYNEQFF.

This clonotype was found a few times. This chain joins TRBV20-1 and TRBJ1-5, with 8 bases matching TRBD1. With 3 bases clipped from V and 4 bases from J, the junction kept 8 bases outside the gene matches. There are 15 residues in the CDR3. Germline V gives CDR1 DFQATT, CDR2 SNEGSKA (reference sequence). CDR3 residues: CSASPGQEWNQPQHF. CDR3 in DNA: TGCAGTGCTAGTCCGGGACAGGAGTGGAATCAGCCCCAGCATTTT.

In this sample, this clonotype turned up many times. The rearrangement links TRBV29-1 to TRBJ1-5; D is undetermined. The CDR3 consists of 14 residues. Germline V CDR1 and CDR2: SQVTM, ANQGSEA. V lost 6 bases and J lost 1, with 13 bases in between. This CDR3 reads CSVSLGMSNQPQHF. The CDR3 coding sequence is TGCAGCGTATCCCTAGGAATGAGCAATCAGCCCCAGCATTTT.

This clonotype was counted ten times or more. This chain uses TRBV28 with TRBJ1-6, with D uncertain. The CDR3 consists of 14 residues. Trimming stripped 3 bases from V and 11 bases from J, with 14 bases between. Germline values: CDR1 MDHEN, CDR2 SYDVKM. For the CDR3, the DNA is TGTGCCAGCAGTTTCGGATCCCTTACGACACCCCTCCACTTT. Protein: CASSFGSLTTPLHF.

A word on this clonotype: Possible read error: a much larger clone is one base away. CDR3 bases: TGTGCCAGCAGCTTTCATCAGGGCCTCACCGGGGAGCTGTTTTTT. Its translation is CASSFHQGLTGELFF. The chain has TRBV7-6 and TRBJ2-2; maybe TRBD1 (5 bases). Germline CDR1 SGHVS, CDR2 FNYEAQ. The CDR3 has 15 residues. Trimming took 3 bases from V and 4 from J, leaving 12 bases between them.

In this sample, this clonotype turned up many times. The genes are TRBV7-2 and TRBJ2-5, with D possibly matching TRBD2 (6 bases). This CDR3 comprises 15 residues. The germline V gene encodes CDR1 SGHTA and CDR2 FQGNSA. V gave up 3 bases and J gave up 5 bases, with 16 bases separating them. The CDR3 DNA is TGTGCCAGCAGCTTTGGAGGGGCGCCTGGGGAGACCCAGTACTTC. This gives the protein CASSFGGAPGETQYF.

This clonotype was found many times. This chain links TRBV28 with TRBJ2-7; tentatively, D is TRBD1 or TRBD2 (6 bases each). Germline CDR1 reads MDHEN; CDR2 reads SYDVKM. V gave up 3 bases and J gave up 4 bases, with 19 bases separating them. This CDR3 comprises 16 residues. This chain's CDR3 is CASSLQTGAPLYEQYF. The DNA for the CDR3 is TGTGCCAGCAGTTTGCAGACGGGGGCGCCTTTATACGAGCAGTACTTC.

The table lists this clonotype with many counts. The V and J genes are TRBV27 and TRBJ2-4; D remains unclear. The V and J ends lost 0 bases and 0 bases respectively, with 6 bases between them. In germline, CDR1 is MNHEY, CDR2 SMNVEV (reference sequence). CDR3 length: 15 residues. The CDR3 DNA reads TGTGCCAGCAGTTTATCGTCGGTAGCCAAAAACATTCAGTACTTC. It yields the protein CASSLSSVAKNIQYF.

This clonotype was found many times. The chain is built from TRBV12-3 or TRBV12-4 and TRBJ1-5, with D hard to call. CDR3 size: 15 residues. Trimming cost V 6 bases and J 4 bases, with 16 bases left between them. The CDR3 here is CASSSLGLQNQPQHF. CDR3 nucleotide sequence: TGTGCCAGCAGCTCCCTCGGACTCCAAAATCAGCCCCAGCATTTT.

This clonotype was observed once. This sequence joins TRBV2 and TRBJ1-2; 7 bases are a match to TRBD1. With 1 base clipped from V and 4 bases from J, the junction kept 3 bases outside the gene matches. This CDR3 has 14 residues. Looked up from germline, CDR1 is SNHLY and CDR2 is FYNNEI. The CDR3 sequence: CASSEVRDSYGYTF. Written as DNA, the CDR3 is TGTGCCAGCAGTGAAGTTCGGGACAGCTATGGCTACACCTTC.

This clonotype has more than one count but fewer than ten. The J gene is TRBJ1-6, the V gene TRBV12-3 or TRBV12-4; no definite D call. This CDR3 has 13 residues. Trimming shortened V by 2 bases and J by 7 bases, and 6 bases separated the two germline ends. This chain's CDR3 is CASSLRGNSPLHF. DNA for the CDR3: TGTGCCAGCAGTTTACGAGGGAATTCACCCCTCCACTTT.

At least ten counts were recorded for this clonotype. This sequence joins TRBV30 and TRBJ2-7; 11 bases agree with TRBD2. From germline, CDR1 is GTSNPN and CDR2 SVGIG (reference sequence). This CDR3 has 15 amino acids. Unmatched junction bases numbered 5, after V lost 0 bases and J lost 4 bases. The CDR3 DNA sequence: TGTGCCTGGAGTGTACGTGGGACTAGCGGTTACGAGCAGTACTTC. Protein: CAWSVRGTSGYEQYF.

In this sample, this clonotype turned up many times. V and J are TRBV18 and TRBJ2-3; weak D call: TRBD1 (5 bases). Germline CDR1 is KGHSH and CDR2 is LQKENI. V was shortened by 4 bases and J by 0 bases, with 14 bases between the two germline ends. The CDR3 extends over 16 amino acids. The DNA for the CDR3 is TGTGCCAGCTCACACATCGCCAGGGCAAGCACAGATACGCAGTATTTT. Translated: CASSHIARASTDTQYF.